These 13 T cell receptor beta chains originate from one sample sequenced in a study of Ad26.COV2.S vaccination and SARS-CoV-2 variants. Profiled with immunoSEQ multiplex PCR; TCRdb holds only in-frame clones, not every one. The table shows over 400,000 clones, with about 88% occurring only once. The treatment: roughly 19 received Ad26.COV2.S at low or high dose, single or two shots; 5 received placebo; per-sample allocation not given. Samples came from day 63 after the first vaccine or placebo injection. The sample consisted of peripheral blood, taken in a trial of Ad26.COV2.S vaccine versus placebo. Source of these receptors: a person between 18 and 60 years old who received the Ad26.COV2.S COVID-19 vaccine or a placebo.

This clone was found once. The rearrangement joins TRBV7-8 to TRBJ2-2, with D unresolved. The V gene's germline CDR1 is SGHVS and CDR2 FQNEAQ. Trimming stripped 9 bases from V and 1 base from J, with 9 bases between. There are 13 residues in the CDR3. The CDR3 DNA reads TGTGCCAGTCTGGGAATGAACACCGGGGAGCTGTTTTTT. Its protein is CASLGMNTGELFF.

This sequence joins TRBV7-9 and TRBJ2-2; possible D gene TRBD1, 6 bases. The CDR3 loop spans 14 amino acids. The V end was cut by 5 bases, the J end by 6 bases, with 13 bases between. Per germline, CDR1 SEHNR and CDR2 FQNEAQ (reference sequence). CDR3 amino acids: CASSLSAGAGELFF. CDR3 sequence (DNA): TGTGCCAGCAGCCTGTCAGCAGGGGCCGGGGAGCTGTTTTTT. The whole variable domain, remainder taken from reference TRBV7-9 and TRBJ2-2, is DTGVSQNPRHKITKRGQNVTFRCDPISEHNRLYWYRQTLGQGPEFLTYFQNEAQLEKSRLLSDRFSAERPKGSFSTLEIQRTEQGDSAMYLCASSLSAGAGELFFGEGSRLTVL.

As DNA, the CDR3 is TGTGCCAGCTCCGCCGGGACAGTCACAGATACGCAGTATTTT. Translated, it gives CASSAGTVTDTQYF. J is TRBJ2-3 and V is TRBV18; 7 positions match TRBD1. V shed 6 bases, J shed 2 bases, and the junction held 5 bases outside the gene matches. The germline V gene encodes CDR1 KGHSH and CDR2 LQKENI. The CDR3 loop spans 14 amino acids.

This chain connects TRBV19 to TRBJ1-5, with unresolved D. This CDR3 contains 15 residues. V lost 6 bases and J 3 bases, leaving 15 bases between the germline ends. Germline V gene lookup returns CDR1 LNHDA and CDR2 SQIVND (reference sequence). CDR3 nucleotides: TGTGCCAGTAGGGCGCAGGAGTATTACAATCAGCCCCAGCATTTT. It specifies CASRAQEYYNQPQHF.

This clone was observed a few times. J is TRBJ1-2 and V is TRBV5-6, with unresolved D. V was shortened by 4 bases and J by 4 bases, with 8 bases between the two germline ends. The CDR3 is made up of 12 amino acids. CDR1 and CDR2 from the germline V gene are SGHDT and YYEEEE. The CDR3 coding sequence is TGTGCCAGCAGCCCAGGAGGCTATGGCTACACCTTC. It encodes CASSPGGYGYTF.

J is TRBJ1-2 and V is TRBV2; a weak D match, TRBD1 (5 bases). Trimming took off 2 bases at V and 6 bases at J, with 10 bases between the two ends. The germline V gene encodes CDR1 SNHLY and CDR2 FYNNEI. The CDR3 runs to 13 residues. The CDR3 here is CASSEWGRNGYTF. The CDR3 DNA reads as TGTGCCAGCAGTGAATGGGGCAGAAATGGCTACACCTTC.

The chain carries TRBV15 and TRBJ1-5, with D perhaps matching TRBD1 (5 bases). The CDR3 length is 13 residues. The V end was cut by 4 bases, the J end by 6 bases, with 10 bases between. The V gene's germline CDR1 is LNHNV and CDR2 YYDKDF (reference sequence). The CDR3 nucleotides read TGTGCCACCAGCACATTCAGGGTTCAGCCCCAGCATTTT. The encoded protein is CATSTFRVQPQHF.

The J gene is TRBJ2-2, the V gene TRBV6-6; perhaps TRBD1 as D (5 bases). V gave up 6 bases and J gave up 6 bases, with 20 bases separating them. The CDR3 covers 16 residues. The germline CDR1 and CDR2 sequences are MNHNY and SVGAGI (reference sequence). As DNA, the CDR3 is TGTGCCAGCAGGAGACTGGACACCAGGTTATCCGGGGAGCTGTTTTTT. Translation gives CASRRLDTRLSGELFF.

The chain employs TRBV11-3 and TRBJ2-1; D not certain. Trimming removed 1 base from V and 9 bases from J, with 13 bases in between. Per germline, CDR1 SGHNT and CDR2 YENEEA. The length of the CDR3 is 14 residues. CDR3 DNA sequence: TGTGCCAGCAGCTTAGGGGGTAGTGAGATTGAGCAGTTCTTC. It codes for CASSLGGSEIEQFF.

The chain employs TRBV5-1 and TRBJ2-7; possible D gene TRBD1, 5 bases. From germline, CDR1 is SGHRS and CDR2 YFSETQ. The V end was cut by 3 bases, the J end by 3 bases, with 10 bases between. The CDR3 runs to 13 residues. The CDR3 DNA is TGCGCCAGCAGCTCTCAGGGAAGCTACGAGCAGTACTTC. Translation: CASSSQGSYEQYF.

This clone has only one observation. The chain joins TRBV15 to TRBJ2-2, with unresolved D. The CDR3 covers 16 residues. The V and J ends lost 4 bases and 0 bases respectively, with 12 bases between them. CDR1 and CDR2 from the germline V gene are LNHNV and YYDKDF (reference sequence). For the CDR3, the DNA is TGTGCCACCAGCACGGCAGTTCTTTCGAACACCGGGGAGCTGTTTTTT. It translates to CATSTAVLSNTGELFF.

This chain connects TRBV7-8 to TRBJ2-7; D not resolved. CDR3 length: 13 residues. Germline CDR1 is SGHVS and CDR2 is FQNEAQ. V was shortened by 2 bases and J by 4 bases, with 9 bases between the two germline ends. CDR3 in DNA: TGTGCCAGCAGCTTAATCGAAGGGTACGAGCAGTACTTC. This sequence encodes CASSLIEGYEQYF.

In this sample, this clone turned up once. V is TRBV5-5 and J is TRBJ2-6, with D uncertain. The germline CDR1 and CDR2 sequences are SGHKS and YYEKEE (reference sequence). The CDR3 sequence is 16 residues long. Trimming took 3 bases from V and 0 from J, leaving 10 bases between them. The CDR3 here is CASSSTGSSGANVLTF. The CDR3 bases are TGTGCCAGCAGCTCCACGGGTAGCTCTGGGGCCAACGTCCTGACTTTC.